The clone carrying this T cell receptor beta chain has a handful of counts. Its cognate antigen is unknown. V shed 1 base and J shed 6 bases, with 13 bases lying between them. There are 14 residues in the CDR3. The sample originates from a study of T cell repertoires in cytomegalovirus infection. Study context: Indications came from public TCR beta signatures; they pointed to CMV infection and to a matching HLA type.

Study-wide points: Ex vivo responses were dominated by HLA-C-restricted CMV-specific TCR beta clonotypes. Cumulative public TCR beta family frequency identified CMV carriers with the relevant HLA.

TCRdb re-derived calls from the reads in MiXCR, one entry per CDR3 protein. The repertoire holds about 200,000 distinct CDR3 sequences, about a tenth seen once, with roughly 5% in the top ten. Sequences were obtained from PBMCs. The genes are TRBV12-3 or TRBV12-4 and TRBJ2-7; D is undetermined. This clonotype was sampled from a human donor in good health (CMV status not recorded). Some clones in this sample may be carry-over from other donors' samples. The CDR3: CASSLDTTSTEQYF. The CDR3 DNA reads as TGTGCCAGCAGTTTAGATACGACCAGCACCGAGCAGTACTTC.